This T cell receptor beta chain was identified during a study of cytomegalovirus exposure and HLA in healthy donors. Study-wide points: V segments that were indistinguishable, TRBV6-2 and TRBV6-3 among them, were omitted from analysis. Later analysis associated a missense DCLRE1C variant with TCR beta V- and J-gene trimming.

In regard to this clone: Its antigen is still unknown.

Germline V lookup: CDR1 SGHRS, CDR2 YFSETQ. After removal of 3 bases from V and 5 bases from J, the junction contained 3 bases not matched to a gene. This CDR3 has 15 residues. With 60 Vbeta and 13 Jbeta primers, the PCR was carried out. Produced via immunoSEQ multiplex PCR; TCRdb's table is partial and in-frame only. This table has approximately 110,000 clones, 74% appearing once. This chain connects TRBV5-1 to TRBJ1-5; 12 nucleotides agree with TRBD1. The receptor was derived from a woman between 45 and 60 years old in good health and CMV-seropositive. The sample consisted of PBMCs. CDR3 loop: CASSSGTGGHQPQHF. The DNA of the CDR3 is TGCGCCAGCAGCTCCGGGACAGGGGGCCATCAGCCCCAGCATTTT.